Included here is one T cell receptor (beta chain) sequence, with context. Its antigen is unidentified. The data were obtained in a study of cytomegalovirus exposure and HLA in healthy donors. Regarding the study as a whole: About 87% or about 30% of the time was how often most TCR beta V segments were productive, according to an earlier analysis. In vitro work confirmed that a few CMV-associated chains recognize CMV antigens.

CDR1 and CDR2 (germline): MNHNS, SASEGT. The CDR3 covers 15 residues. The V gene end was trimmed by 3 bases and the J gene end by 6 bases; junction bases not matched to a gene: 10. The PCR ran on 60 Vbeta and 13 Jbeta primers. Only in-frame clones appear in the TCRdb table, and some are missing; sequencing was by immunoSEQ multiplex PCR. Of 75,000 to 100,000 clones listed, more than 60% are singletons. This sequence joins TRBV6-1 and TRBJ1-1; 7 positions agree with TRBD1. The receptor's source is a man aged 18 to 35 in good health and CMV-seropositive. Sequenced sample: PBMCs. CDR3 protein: CASSDGGGGMAEAFF. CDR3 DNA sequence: TGTGCCAGCAGTGATGGAGGGGGCGGAATGGCTGAAGCTTTCTTT.